These 8 T cell receptor beta chains share one sample of origin, sequenced in a study of control samples from healthy donors and cancer patients (dated by TCRdb to about 2020). Preparation of the library involved the immunoSEQ multiplex PCR assay. This is the immuneACCESS table as TCRdb keeps it, with only in-frame sequences that have V and J called. A part of the clones is gone; compared with another copy, unresolved V genes explain less than half, and the rest is unexplained. The sample table records some 99,000 clones; roughly nine tenths of these occur just once. Of the sample, 4.4% falls within the top ten clones. Sequencing was performed on blood. Receptors were obtained from a human donor in good health. The donor label of this sample is uncertain.

V gene TRBV18 combines with J gene TRBJ2-1, with 12 bases that match TRBD2. CDR3 length: 17 residues. With V trimmed by 4 bases and J by 0 bases, 4 bases remained unmatched. Germline-derived CDR1 and CDR2 are KGHSH and LQKENI. CDR3 DNA sequence: TGTGCCAGCTCACAACTAGCGGGGGGCCCCTCCTACAATGAGCAGTTCTTC. Its protein is CASSQLAGGPSYNEQFF.

This CDR3 is CASSYAATGTAAFF. The CDR3 coding sequence is TGTGCCAGCAGTTACGCGGCTACCGGGACGGCAGCTTTCTTT. This rearrangement joins TRBV6-2 or TRBV6-3 to TRBJ1-1; perhaps TRBD1 as D (5 bases). This CDR3 region has 14 residues. V was cut by 2 bases and J by 10 bases, with 17 bases left in between. CDR1 and CDR2 from the germline V gene are MNHEY and SVGEGT.

The rearrangement joins TRBV5-1 to TRBJ2-3; 16 bases agree with TRBD2. The CDR3 has 18 amino acids. V shed 0 bases, J shed 0 bases, and the junction held 1 base outside the gene matches. Germline CDR1 and CDR2: SGHRS and YFSETQ. In nucleotides, the CDR3 is TGCGCCAGCAGCTTGGTGGGACTAGCGGGGGGGAGCACAGATACGCAGTATTTT. Its translation is CASSLVGLAGGSTDTQYF. Together with reference TRBV5-1 and TRBJ2-3, the CDR3 gives the full variable domain: KAGVTQTPRYLIKTRGQQVTLSCSPISGHRSVSWYQQTPGQGLQFLFEYFSETQRNKGNFPGRFSGRQFSNSRSEMNVSTLELGDSALYLCASSLVGLAGGSTDTQYFGPGTRLTVL.

This sequence joins TRBV5-1 and TRBJ2-3; no clear D. The germline V gene has CDR1 SGHRS and CDR2 YFSETQ. With 4 bases removed from V and 0 bases from J, the gap between germline ends came to 6 bases. CDR3 size: 13 residues. The CDR3 DNA reads TGCGCCAGCAGCCCGGGCAGCACAGATACGCAGTATTTT. Its protein is CASSPGSTDTQYF.

V gene TRBV5-4 combines with J gene TRBJ1-2, with D unclear. V was shortened by 9 bases and J by 3 bases, with 15 bases between the two germline ends. This CDR3 region has 13 residues. Per the germline V gene, CDR1 is SGHNT and CDR2 is YYREEE (reference sequence). The chain's CDR3 is CAISSSRHYGYTF. CDR3 nucleotides: TGTGCCATATCCTCTAGTCGGCACTATGGCTACACCTTC.

J is TRBJ2-1 and V is TRBV27; D possibly corresponds to TRBD2 (6 bases). Per germline, CDR1 MNHEY and CDR2 SMNVEV (reference sequence). The CDR3 has 16 amino acids. V was pared by 4 bases and J by 1 base, with 14 bases between. The CDR3 sequence: CASSSPGRKSYNEQFF. The DNA for the CDR3 is TGTGCCAGCAGTTCCCCGGGGAGGAAATCCTACAATGAGCAGTTCTTC.

The chain uses TRBV7-9 and TRBJ1-1; D not resolved. The CDR3 loop spans 15 amino acids. Trimming left V 2 bases short and J 0 bases short, with 10 bases between. The V gene's germline CDR1 is SEHNR and CDR2 FQNEAQ (reference sequence). DNA of the CDR3: TGTGCCAGCAGCTTACCAAGTGCCTTGAACACTGAAGCTTTCTTT. This translates into CASSLPSALNTEAFF. Together with reference TRBV7-9 and TRBJ1-1, the CDR3 gives the full variable domain: DTGVSQNPRHKITKRGQNVTFRCDPISEHNRLYWYRQTLGQGPEFLTYFQNEAQLEKSRLLSDRFSAERPKGSFSTLEIQRTEQGDSAMYLCASSLPSALNTEAFFGQGTRLTVV.

V usage is TRBV19 and J usage is TRBJ1-5; D call uncertain. Germline-derived CDR1 and CDR2 are LNHDA and SQIVND (reference sequence). The V end was cut by 4 bases, the J end by 4 bases, with 23 bases between. The CDR3 covers 18 residues. CDR3 region: CASSTMASMALNNQPQHF. The CDR3 coding sequence is TGTGCCAGTAGTACCATGGCCTCCATGGCCCTTAATAATCAGCCCCAGCATTTT.